The T cell receptor (beta chain) under discussion was sequenced for a study of blood T cell repertoires in COVID-19. Across the study: From T cells, B-cell-depleted T cells, or PBMCs came the material, which was cDNA or gDNA.

Original data processing: Estimation of nucleated cell counts relied on the amplification of reference gene primers. Profiled with immunoSEQ multiplex PCR; TCRdb holds only in-frame clones, not every one. That table is the source of V, J and clone size, and D and trimming were worked out from the DNA. The data contain around 240,000 clones, about 84% of them singletons. Participants spanned ages roughly 18 to 95 years and resided in some 22 US areas. Cohorts were based on clinical histories the participants reported. J was trimmed by 3 bases and V by 5 bases; bases with no gene match: 14. This CDR3 spans 17 amino acids. CDR1 is SGHNT, CDR2 YENEEA, per germline.

The chain has TRBV11-3 and TRBJ1-2; 8 nucleotides match TRBD1. The sequencing sample was made of PBMCs or T cells enriched from blood (not recorded which). This receptor was identified in a woman between 50 and 59 years old who had recovered from COVID-19. This chain's CDR3 is CASSLKLRTGPDYGYTF. CDR3 sequence (DNA): TGTGCCAGCAGCCTCAAGCTACGGACAGGGCCCGACTATGGCTACACCTTC.